This note documents a single T cell receptor (beta chain) sequence. The source of the sample is a study of OX40 agonist ivuxolimab in advanced cancers. The data were produced by immunoSEQ multiplex PCR, yet TCRdb's version contains in-frame clones alone and is incomplete. The data show about 61,000 clones, about 88% seen once. CDR3 length: 18 amino acids. Germline CDR1 SGHVS, CDR2 FQNEAQ. The J segment lost 7 bases and the V segment lost 0 bases, leaving 15 bases of the junction unmatched. The receptor was derived from an adult with an advanced solid tumor such as melanoma, head and neck, liver or kidney cancer. The sequenced sample was CD4+ or CD8+ T cells sorted from blood, obtained in a trial of the OX40 agonist ivuxolimab. This rearrangement joins TRBV7-8 to TRBJ1-2, with TRBD1 identical over 9 bases. The CDR3 loop reads CASSLAAGTGRGLRGYTF. The CDR3 region has the DNA TGTGCCAGCAGCTTAGCGGCTGGGACAGGGAGGGGGCTTCGTGGCTACACCTTC.